A selection of T cell receptor beta chains follows, all from one sample in a study of blood T cell repertoires in COVID-19. The repertoire was sequenced with immunoSEQ multiplex PCR; TCRdb's copy has only in-frame clones and lacks some. The table records 140,000 or so clones, about 86% of them present only once. Sequencing was carried out using peripheral blood. Source of these receptors: a human donor in a cohort sampled during active COVID-19. The CDR3 runs from the conserved cysteine through the conserved F or W. A D gene is named only where the DNA matches it firmly. Clone size is stated in some rows and not others, as once, few, many or a class when expanded.

d_call: TRBD2
clone_size: NA
j_call: TRBJ2-1
v_call: TRBV2
cdr3_nt: TGTGCCAGCAGATTGACTAGCGGGCAATACAATGAGCAGTTCTTC
cdr3_aa: CASRLTSGQYNEQFF

d_call: NA
clone_size: NA
j_call: TRBJ1-2
v_call: TRBV28
cdr3_nt: TGTGCCAGCAGCTCTCGGGGTAGCTATGGCTACACCTTC
cdr3_aa: CASSSRGSYGYTF

d_call: NA
clone_size: NA
j_call: TRBJ2-2
v_call: TRBV10-3
cdr3_nt: TGTGCCATGACGGGGTCCACGAACACCGGGGAGCTGTTTTTT
cdr3_aa: CAMTGSTNTGELFF

d_call: TRBD1
clone_size: NA
j_call: TRBJ1-6
v_call: TRBV6-5
cdr3_nt: TGTGCCAGCAGCGGCGGACAGGGGTGGTCACCCCTCCACTTT
cdr3_aa: CASSGGQGWSPLHF

d_call: NA
clone_size: NA
j_call: TRBJ2-7
v_call: TRBV6-5
cdr3_nt: TGTGCCAGCAGGACCTCAGGGGAAGTGGGGGAGCAGTACTTC
cdr3_aa: CASRTSGEVGEQYF

d_call: NA
clone_size: once
j_call: TRBJ2-7
v_call: TRBV10-3
cdr3_nt: TGTGCCATCAGCCGGGTCGGGACAAATTACGAGCAGTACTTC
cdr3_aa: CAISRVGTNYEQYF

d_call: TRBD1
clone_size: once
j_call: TRBJ2-1
v_call: TRBV27
cdr3_nt: TGTGCCAGCAGAGCGGGACAGGGACGCTCCTACAATGAGCAGTTCTTC
cdr3_aa: CASRAGQGRSYNEQFF

d_call: TRBD1
clone_size: NA
j_call: TRBJ1-2
v_call: TRBV5-1
cdr3_nt: TGCGCCAGCAGCTTGGTCCCGGGACAGGGGGCGGGAGGCTACACCTTC
cdr3_aa: CASSLVPGQGAGGYTF

d_call: NA
clone_size: NA
j_call: TRBJ1-1
v_call: TRBV7-2
cdr3_nt: TGTGCCAGCAGCAACGACAGGTTTGAAGCTTTCTTT
cdr3_aa: CASSNDRFEAFF

d_call: TRBD2
clone_size: NA
j_call: TRBJ2-2
v_call: TRBV9
cdr3_nt: TGTGCCAGCAGCCTACTAGCGGGGGGCAGGAACACCGGGGAGCTGTTTTTT
cdr3_aa: CASSLLAGGRNTGELFF

d_call: TRBD1
clone_size: NA
j_call: TRBJ1-2
v_call: TRBV11-2
cdr3_nt: TGTGCCAGCAGCCCGGACAGGATCTATGGCTACACCTTC
cdr3_aa: CASSPDRIYGYTF

d_call: NA
clone_size: NA
j_call: TRBJ2-3
v_call: TRBV6-4
cdr3_nt: TGTGCCAGCAGCGAGGGCGGCACAGATACGCAGTATTTT
cdr3_aa: CASSEGGTDTQYF

d_call: TRBD2
clone_size: NA
j_call: TRBJ2-3
v_call: TRBV11-2
cdr3_nt: TGTGCCAGCAGCTTACAGCGGGGGAGATCAGATACGCAGTATTTT
cdr3_aa: CASSLQRGRSDTQYF

d_call: TRBD1
clone_size: NA
j_call: TRBJ1-5
v_call: TRBV29-1
cdr3_nt: TGCAGCGTTGCGATCGGACAGGGTAACAATCAGCCCCAGCATTTT
cdr3_aa: CSVAIGQGNNQPQHF

d_call: NA
clone_size: NA
j_call: TRBJ1-5
v_call: TRBV19
cdr3_nt: TGTGCCAGTAGTATAGATCCTAGGGGGATCGTCAACCAGCCCCAGCATTTT
cdr3_aa: CASSIDPRGIVNQPQHF

d_call: NA
clone_size: NA
j_call: TRBJ1-4
v_call: TRBV28
cdr3_nt: TGTGCCAGCAGTAGCGGACAGAATAATGAAAAACTGTTTTTT
cdr3_aa: CASSSGQNNEKLFF

d_call: NA
clone_size: NA
j_call: TRBJ1-3
v_call: TRBV9
cdr3_nt: TGTGCCAGCAGCCCACGGGGGATGTCTGGGGGAAACACCATATATTTT
cdr3_aa: CASSPRGMSGGNTIYF

d_call: NA
clone_size: NA
j_call: TRBJ1-5
v_call: TRBV19
cdr3_nt: TGTGCCAGTAACCCCCGTGGCAGGTCTGGCAATCAGCCCCAGCATTTT
cdr3_aa: CASNPRGRSGNQPQHF

d_call: NA
clone_size: NA
j_call: TRBJ1-6
v_call: TRBV6-5
cdr3_nt: TGTGCCAGCAGTTTCGACAGCTATAATTCACCCCTCCACTTT
cdr3_aa: CASSFDSYNSPLHF

d_call: TRBD2
clone_size: NA
j_call: TRBJ2-1
v_call: TRBV10-2
cdr3_nt: TGCGCCAGCAGTAGGGTCGGGGGGGGCAGGTCCTACAATGAGCAGTTCTTC
cdr3_aa: CASSRVGGGRSYNEQFF

d_call: TRBD2
clone_size: NA
j_call: TRBJ2-5
v_call: TRBV14
cdr3_nt: TGTGCCAGCAGCGCGCGGACTAGCGGGGCGTACCAAGAGACCCAGTACTTC
cdr3_aa: CASSARTSGAYQETQYF

d_call: NA
clone_size: NA
j_call: TRBJ2-7
v_call: TRBV25-1
cdr3_nt: TGTGCCAGCAGTGTTTACTACGAGCAGTACTTC
cdr3_aa: CASSVYYEQYF

d_call: NA
clone_size: few
j_call: TRBJ1-2
v_call: TRBV19
cdr3_nt: TGTGCCAGTAGTATAGGGCCGACAGTTTATGGCTACACCTTC
cdr3_aa: CASSIGPTVYGYTF

d_call: TRBD2
clone_size: NA
j_call: TRBJ2-3
v_call: TRBV7-9
cdr3_nt: TGTGCCAGCAGCAGCCCGACTAGCGGGTACACAGATACGCAGTATTTT
cdr3_aa: CASSSPTSGYTDTQYF

d_call: NA
clone_size: few
j_call: TRBJ1-1
v_call: TRBV7-9
cdr3_nt: TGTGCCAGCAGCTTAGTTGTAGGGGTAAACACTGAAGCTTTCTTT
cdr3_aa: CASSLVVGVNTEAFF

d_call: TRBD2
clone_size: NA
j_call: TRBJ2-1
v_call: TRBV7-2
cdr3_nt: TGTGCCAGCAGCCTAATAGCGGGGGCCGAGCAGTTCTTC
cdr3_aa: CASSLIAGAEQFF

d_call: NA
clone_size: NA
j_call: TRBJ1-5
v_call: TRBV6-1
cdr3_nt: TGTGCCAGCAGTGAAGCGCGAGGGTTAAGCAATCAGCCCCAGCATTTT
cdr3_aa: CASSEARGLSNQPQHF

d_call: TRBD2
clone_size: NA
j_call: TRBJ2-7
v_call: TRBV5-1
cdr3_nt: TGCGCCAGCAGGCCCCCAAGCGGGGGGTTCTCCTACGAGCAGTACTTC
cdr3_aa: CASRPPSGGFSYEQYF

d_call: TRBD1
clone_size: NA
j_call: TRBJ1-2
v_call: TRBV3-1/TRBV3-2
cdr3_nt: TGTGCCAGCAGCCCGGGACAGCTTCGGTCAAGCTATGGCTACACCTTC
cdr3_aa: CASSPGQLRSSYGYTF

d_call: NA
clone_size: NA
j_call: TRBJ2-7
v_call: TRBV19
cdr3_nt: TGTGCCAGTAGTATAACAGGGCCGCCCTACGAGCAGTACTTC
cdr3_aa: CASSITGPPYEQYF

d_call: TRBD2
clone_size: few
j_call: TRBJ2-1
v_call: TRBV7-6
cdr3_nt: TGTGCCAGCAGCTCTCCGGGACTAGCGGGGCACAATGAGCAGTTCTTC
cdr3_aa: CASSSPGLAGHNEQFF